The 9 T cell receptor beta chains below all came from one sample that was sequenced in a study of CD8+ T cells in alopecia areata. cDNA serving as the sequencing template came from extracted, reverse transcribed RNA. The table came from immunoSEQ multiplex PCR; TCRdb's copy has only in-frame clones and leaves some out. This sample has some 31,000 clones, with approximately 80% found just once. Sequenced material: NKG2D-low CD8+ T cells sorted from blood. The receptors shown here come from a human donor with alopecia areata.

The chain links TRBV4-1 to TRBJ2-7; the D is unclear. The V end lost 1 base, the J end lost 2 bases, and 12 bases lay between the germline ends. The CDR3 loop spans 15 amino acids. The germline V gene encodes CDR1 MGHRA and CDR2 YSYEKL. For the CDR3, the DNA is TGCGCCAGCAGCCAAGGCTGGCCAGGAACCTACGAGCAGTACTTC. As protein: CASSQGWPGTYEQYF.

The V and J genes are TRBV11-2 and TRBJ2-7; 7 bases line up with TRBD1. CDR3 length: 15 amino acids. V was pared by 3 bases and J by 3 bases, with 8 bases of the junction left unmatched. CDR1 is SGHAT, CDR2 FQNNGV, per germline. The CDR3 spells CASSFEGASFYEQYF. CDR3 sequence (DNA): TGTGCCAGCAGCTTTGAGGGGGCTTCTTTCTACGAGCAGTACTTC. Looking up the rest from reference TRBV11-2 and TRBJ2-7 gives the full variable domain: EAGVAQSPRYKIIEKRQSVAFWCNPISGHATLYWYQQILGQGPKLLIQFQNNGVVDDSQLPKDRFSAERLKGVDSTLKIQPAKLEDSAVYLCASSFEGASFYEQYFGPGTRLTVT.

The chain is built from TRBV7-9 and TRBJ2-2; 8 bases match TRBD1. V dropped 1 base and J dropped 2; count of bases not matched to a gene: 3. The CDR3 length is 16 residues. From germline, CDR1 is SEHNR and CDR2 FQNEAQ (reference sequence). The CDR3 region is CASSLEGQGNTGELFF. The DNA for the CDR3 is TGTGCCAGCAGCTTAGAAGGACAGGGCAACACCGGGGAGCTGTTTTTT.

The chain is built from TRBV29-1 and TRBJ2-7, with 14 bases that match TRBD2. The germline CDR1 and CDR2 sequences are SQVTM and ANQGSEA. V was clipped by 3 bases and J by 5 bases; unmatched bases: 3. The CDR3 contains 14 residues. The CDR3 DNA is TGCAGCGTTGAGGGACTAGCGGGAGTGGACGAGCAGTACTTC. Its protein product is CSVEGLAGVDEQYF.

V gene TRBV29-1 combines with J gene TRBJ2-7, with D possibly being TRBD2 (5 bases). Germline V CDR1 and CDR2: SQVTM, ANQGSEA. The CDR3 contains 13 residues. Trimming took off 3 bases at V and 2 bases at J, with 11 bases between the two ends. Written as DNA, the CDR3 is TGCAGCGTTGATGGTGGGAGCGCCTACGAGCAGTACTTC. Its translation: CSVDGGSAYEQYF.

The chain has TRBV5-1 and TRBJ2-5, with a tentative D call TRBD1 (5 bases). Trimming cost V 0 bases and J 0 bases, with 9 bases left between them. CDR1 is SGHRS, CDR2 YFSETQ, per germline. The CDR3 is made up of 15 amino acids. The CDR3 region has the DNA TGCGCCAGCAGCTTGGGACTGGGGCACCAAGAGACCCAGTACTTC. Translated, it gives CASSLGLGHQETQYF.

The chain has TRBV6-4 and TRBJ2-3, with D perhaps TRBD2 (6 bases). There are 15 residues in the CDR3. CDR1 and CDR2 from the germline V gene are MRHNA and SNTAGT. The V end was cut by 6 bases, the J end by 4 bases, with 17 bases between. CDR3 amino acids: CASRGGDMDPDTQYF. Here the CDR3 DNA reads TGTGCCAGCAGAGGCGGGGATATGGACCCAGATACGCAGTATTTT.

The V call is TRBV4-1, the J call TRBJ2-7; D remains ambiguous. Looked up from germline, CDR1 is MGHRA and CDR2 is YSYEKL. The CDR3 totals 14 residues. Trimming pared 0 bases from V and 3 bases from J, leaving 9 bases between. The DNA for the CDR3 is TGCGCCAGCAGCCAAGATGTCCTAGTCTACGAGCAGTACTTC. Its protein product is CASSQDVLVYEQYF.

J is TRBJ2-4 and V is TRBV9, with a possible D match to TRBD1 (6 bases). Germline CDR1 is SGDLS and CDR2 is YYNGEE. This CDR3 is 16 amino acids long. The V end was cut by 4 bases, the J end by 7 bases, with 21 bases between. DNA for the CDR3: TGTGCCAGCAGCCCTCCCGGGACAACCGATCCCAACATTCAGTACTTC. Its translation: CASSPPGTTDPNIQYF.